This TCR beta chain was sequenced during a study of T cells in localized non-small cell lung cancer. Trimming took off 5 bases at V and 7 bases at J, with 27 bases between the two ends. The CDR3 is 18 residues long. In germline, CDR1 is SGHNT, CDR2 YENEEA. Repertoires were generated with immunoSEQ multiplex PCR, while TCRdb's copy carries only in-frame clones and drops some. The sample contains approximately 52,000 clones, around 86% of which appear only once. This sequence originates from a male donor aged 60 or over with stage III squamous cell lung carcinoma. V gene TRBV11-3 combines with J gene TRBJ2-1; D tentatively fits TRBD1 or TRBD2 (6 bases each). The sample here was peripheral blood, taken before any cancer treatment. CDR3 protein: CASSRQPAGHALVNEQFF. CDR3 coding DNA: TGTGCCAGCAGCCGTCAGCCGGCGGGACACGCCTTGGTGAATGAGCAGTTCTTC.